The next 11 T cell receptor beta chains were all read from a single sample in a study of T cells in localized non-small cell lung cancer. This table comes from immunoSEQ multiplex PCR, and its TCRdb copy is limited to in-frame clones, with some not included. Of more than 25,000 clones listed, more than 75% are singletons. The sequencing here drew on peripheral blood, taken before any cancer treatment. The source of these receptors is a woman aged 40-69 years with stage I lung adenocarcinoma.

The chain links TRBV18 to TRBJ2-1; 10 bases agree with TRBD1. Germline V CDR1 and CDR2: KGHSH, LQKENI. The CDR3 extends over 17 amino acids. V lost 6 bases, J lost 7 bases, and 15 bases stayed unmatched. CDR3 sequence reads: CASSQGIPGQGINEQFF. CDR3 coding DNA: TGTGCCAGCTCCCAAGGAATTCCGGGACAGGGGATTAATGAGCAGTTCTTC.

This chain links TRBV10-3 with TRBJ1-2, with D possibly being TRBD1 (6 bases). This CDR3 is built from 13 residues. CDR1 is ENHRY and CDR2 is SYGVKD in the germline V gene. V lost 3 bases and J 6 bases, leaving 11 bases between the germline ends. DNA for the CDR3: TGTGCCATCAGTGACCGCCCAGGGGATGGCTACACCTTC. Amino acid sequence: CAISDRPGDGYTF.

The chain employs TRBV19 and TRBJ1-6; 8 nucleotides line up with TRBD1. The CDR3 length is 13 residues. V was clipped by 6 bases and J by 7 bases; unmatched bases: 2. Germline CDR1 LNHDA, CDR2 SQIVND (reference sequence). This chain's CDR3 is CASSPGGNSPLHF. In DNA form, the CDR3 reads TGTGCCAGTAGCCCAGGGGGCAATTCACCCCTCCACTTT.

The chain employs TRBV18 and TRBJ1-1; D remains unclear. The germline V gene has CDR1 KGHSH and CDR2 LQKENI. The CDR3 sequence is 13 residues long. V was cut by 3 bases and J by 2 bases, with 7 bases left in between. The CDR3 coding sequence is TGTGCCAGCTCACCGCTCAGAAACACTGAAGCTTTCTTT. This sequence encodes CASSPLRNTEAFF.

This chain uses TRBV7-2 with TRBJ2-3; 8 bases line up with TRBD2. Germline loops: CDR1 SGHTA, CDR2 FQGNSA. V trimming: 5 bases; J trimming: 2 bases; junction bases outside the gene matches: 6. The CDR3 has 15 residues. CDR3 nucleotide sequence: TGTGCCAGCAGCGTCGGGGGGGATATCACAGATACGCAGTATTTT. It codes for CASSVGGDITDTQYF.

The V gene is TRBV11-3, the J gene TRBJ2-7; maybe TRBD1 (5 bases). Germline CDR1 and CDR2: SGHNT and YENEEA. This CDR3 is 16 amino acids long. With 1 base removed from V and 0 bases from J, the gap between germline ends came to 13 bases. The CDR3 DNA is TGTGCCAGCAGCTTAGGGTCAGTAGGGGTCTCCTACGAGCAGTACTTC. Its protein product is CASSLGSVGVSYEQYF.

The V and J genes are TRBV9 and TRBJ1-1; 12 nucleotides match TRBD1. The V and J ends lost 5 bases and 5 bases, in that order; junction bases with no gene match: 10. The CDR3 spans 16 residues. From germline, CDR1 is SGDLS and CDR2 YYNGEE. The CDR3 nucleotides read TGTGCCAGCAGTGCCGGGGACAGGGGGCGGAGGACTGAAGCTTTCTTT. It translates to CASSAGDRGRRTEAFF.

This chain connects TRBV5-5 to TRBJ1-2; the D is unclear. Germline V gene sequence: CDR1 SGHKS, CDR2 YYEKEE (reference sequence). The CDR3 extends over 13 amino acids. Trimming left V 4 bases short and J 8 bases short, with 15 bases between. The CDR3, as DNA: TGTGCCAGCAGCCCCGGGTCCCCGGGGGGCTACACCTTC. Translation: CASSPGSPGGYTF.

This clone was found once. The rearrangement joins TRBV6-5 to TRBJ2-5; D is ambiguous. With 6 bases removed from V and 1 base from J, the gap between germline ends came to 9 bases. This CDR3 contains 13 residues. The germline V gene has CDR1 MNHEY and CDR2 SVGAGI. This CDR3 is CASSRTFQETQYF. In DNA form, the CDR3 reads TGTGCCAGCAGCCGTACATTCCAAGAGACCCAGTACTTC.

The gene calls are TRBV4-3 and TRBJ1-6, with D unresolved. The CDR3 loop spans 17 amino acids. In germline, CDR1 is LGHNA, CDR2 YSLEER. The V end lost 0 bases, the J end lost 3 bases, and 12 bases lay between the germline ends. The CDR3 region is CASSQDSTRNYNSPLHF. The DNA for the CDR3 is TGCGCCAGCAGCCAAGATTCGACGAGAAACTATAATTCACCCCTCCACTTT.

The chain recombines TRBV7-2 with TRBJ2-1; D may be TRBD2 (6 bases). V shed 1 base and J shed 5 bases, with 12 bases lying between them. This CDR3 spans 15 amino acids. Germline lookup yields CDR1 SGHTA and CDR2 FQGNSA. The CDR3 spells CASSLEAGTHNEQFF. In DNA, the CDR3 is TGTGCCAGCAGCTTAGAGGCTGGGACTCACAATGAGCAGTTCTTC.